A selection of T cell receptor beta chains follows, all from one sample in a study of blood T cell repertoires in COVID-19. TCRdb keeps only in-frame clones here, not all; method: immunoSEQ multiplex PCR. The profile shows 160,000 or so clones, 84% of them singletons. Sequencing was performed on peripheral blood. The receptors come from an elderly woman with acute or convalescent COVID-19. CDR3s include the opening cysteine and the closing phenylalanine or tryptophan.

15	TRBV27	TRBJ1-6	CASSTRQVYNSPLHF
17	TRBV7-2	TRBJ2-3	CASSLGSGLAGADTQYF
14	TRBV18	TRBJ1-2	CASSTIGGTNGYTF
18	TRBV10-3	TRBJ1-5	CATEKSRTGRDSNQPQHF
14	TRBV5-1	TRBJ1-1	CASSFYRGQSEAFF
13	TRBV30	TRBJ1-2	CAWSEAGGYGYTF
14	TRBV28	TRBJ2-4	CASSPSDRAYIQYF
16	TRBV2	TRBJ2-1	CASNHWSGRAFNEQFF
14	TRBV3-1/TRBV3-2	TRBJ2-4	CASSSPGRKNIQYF
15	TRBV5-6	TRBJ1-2	CASSFRSLGGYGYTF
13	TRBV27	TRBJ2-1	CASSLGTGDEQFF
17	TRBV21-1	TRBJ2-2	CASSRKGGQGAGGELFF
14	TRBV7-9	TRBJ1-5	CASSLSGGSEPQHF
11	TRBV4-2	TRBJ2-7	CASSQGLEQYF
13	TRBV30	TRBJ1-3	CAWSVATGNTIYF
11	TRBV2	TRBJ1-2	CASGLGLEDTF
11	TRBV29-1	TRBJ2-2	CSVSFGVELFF
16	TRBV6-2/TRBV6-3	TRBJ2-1	CASSRAQGPRSREQFF
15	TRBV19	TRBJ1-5	CASSMSGQGNQPQHF
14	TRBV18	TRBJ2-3	CASSPGQGTDTQYF
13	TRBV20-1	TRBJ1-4	CRASPREGEKLFF
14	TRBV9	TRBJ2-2	CASSVALNTGELFF
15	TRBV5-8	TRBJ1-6	CASSSMAGLESPLHF
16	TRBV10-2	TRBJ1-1	CASSESARGRGSEAFF
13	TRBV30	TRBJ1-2	CAWSVLGGHGYTF
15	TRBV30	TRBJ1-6	CACRDSSSYNSPLHF
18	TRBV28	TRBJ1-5	CASTARGARSRGNQPQHF
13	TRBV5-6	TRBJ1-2	CASSLKGGHGYTF
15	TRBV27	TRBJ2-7	CASRRETSGLYEQYF
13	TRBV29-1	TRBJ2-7	CSVSTGQGANQYF
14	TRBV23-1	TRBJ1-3	CASGHPGGSNTIYF
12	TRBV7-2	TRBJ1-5	CASSFTGTAQHF
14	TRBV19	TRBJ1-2	CASVAGTGAYGYTF
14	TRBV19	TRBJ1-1	CASSWEGMNTEAFF
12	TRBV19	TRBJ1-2	CASRFGADGYTF
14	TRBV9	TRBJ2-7	CASSYRQGAGEQYF
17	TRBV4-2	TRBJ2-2	CASSHEPSGKNAGELFF
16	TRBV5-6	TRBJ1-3	CASSLGLGPSGNTIYF
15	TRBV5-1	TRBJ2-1	CASSSVAGGPNEQFF
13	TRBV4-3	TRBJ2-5	CASSQEVAETQYF
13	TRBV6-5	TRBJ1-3	CASKYFSGNTIYF
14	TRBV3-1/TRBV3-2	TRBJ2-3	CASSQALAGDTQYF
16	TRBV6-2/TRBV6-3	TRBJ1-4	CASSGETGATNEKLFF
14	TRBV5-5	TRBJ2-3	CASSSTVGTDTQYF
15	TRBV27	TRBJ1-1	CASSLRWGGNTEAFF
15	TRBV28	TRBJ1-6	CASSLVGQGNSPLHF
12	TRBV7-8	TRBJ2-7	CASSHKGGEQYF
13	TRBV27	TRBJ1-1	CATAQPGLPEAFF
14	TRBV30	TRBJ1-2	CASIRGRNNYGYTF
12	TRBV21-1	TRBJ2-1	CASSYRNNEQFF
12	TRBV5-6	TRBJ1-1	CASSPGTAKAFF
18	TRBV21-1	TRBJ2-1	CASSIYSKEDRVMGEQFF